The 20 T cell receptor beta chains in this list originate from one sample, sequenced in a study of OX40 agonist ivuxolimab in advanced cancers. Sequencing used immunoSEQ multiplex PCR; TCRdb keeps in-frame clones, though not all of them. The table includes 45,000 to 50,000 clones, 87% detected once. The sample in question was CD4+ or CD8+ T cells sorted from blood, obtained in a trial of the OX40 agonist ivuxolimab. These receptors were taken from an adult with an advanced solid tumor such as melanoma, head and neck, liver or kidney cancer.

CDR3 bases: TGCGCCAGCAGCTCGGGACAGGGGGCCTGGGAGACCCAGTACTTC. It yields the protein CASSSGQGAWETQYF. This rearrangement joins TRBV5-1 to TRBJ2-5; 12 nucleotides match TRBD1. Per germline, CDR1 SGHRS and CDR2 YFSETQ. This CDR3 is built from 15 residues. After removal of 3 bases from V and 5 bases from J, the junction contained 5 bases not matched to a gene.

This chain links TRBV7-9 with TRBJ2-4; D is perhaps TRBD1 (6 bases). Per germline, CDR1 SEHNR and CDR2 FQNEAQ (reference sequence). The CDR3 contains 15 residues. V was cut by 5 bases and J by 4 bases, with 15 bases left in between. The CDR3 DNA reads TGTGCCAGCAGCATGCGACAGGCTAATAAAAACATTCAGTACTTC. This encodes CASSMRQANKNIQYF.

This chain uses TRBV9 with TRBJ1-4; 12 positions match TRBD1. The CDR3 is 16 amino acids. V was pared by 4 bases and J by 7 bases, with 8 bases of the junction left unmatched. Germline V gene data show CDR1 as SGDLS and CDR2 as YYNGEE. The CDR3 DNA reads TGTGCCAGCAGCCCCGGGGGACAGGGGGCGGGTGAAAAACTGTTTTTT. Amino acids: CASSPGGQGAGEKLFF.

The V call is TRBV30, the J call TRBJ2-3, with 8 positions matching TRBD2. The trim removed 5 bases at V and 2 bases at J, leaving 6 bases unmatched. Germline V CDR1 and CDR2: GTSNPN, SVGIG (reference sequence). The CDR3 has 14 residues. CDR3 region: CAWVTSGTTDTQYF. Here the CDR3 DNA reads TGTGCCTGGGTTACTAGCGGAACCACAGATACGCAGTATTTT.

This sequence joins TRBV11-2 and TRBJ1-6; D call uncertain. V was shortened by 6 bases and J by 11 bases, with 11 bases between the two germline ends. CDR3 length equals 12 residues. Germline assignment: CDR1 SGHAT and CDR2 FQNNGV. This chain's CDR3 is CASRMTLPPLHF. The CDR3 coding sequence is TGTGCCAGCAGAATGACGCTACCACCCCTCCACTTT. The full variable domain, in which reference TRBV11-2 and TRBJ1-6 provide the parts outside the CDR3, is EAGVAQSPRYKIIEKRQSVAFWCNPISGHATLYWYQQILGQGPKLLIQFQNNGVVDDSQLPKDRFSAERLKGVDSTLKIQPAKLEDSAVYLCASRMTLPPLHFGNGTRLTVT.

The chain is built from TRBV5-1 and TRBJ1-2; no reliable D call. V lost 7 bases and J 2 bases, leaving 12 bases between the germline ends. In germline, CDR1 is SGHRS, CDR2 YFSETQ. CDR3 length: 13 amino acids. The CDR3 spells CASRRSGNYGYTF. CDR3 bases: TGCGCCAGCCGCCGGTCGGGAAACTATGGCTACACCTTC. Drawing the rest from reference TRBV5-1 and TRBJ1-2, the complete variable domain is KAGVTQTPRYLIKTRGQQVTLSCSPISGHRSVSWYQQTPGQGLQFLFEYFSETQRNKGNFPGRFSGRQFSNSRSEMNVSTLELGDSALYLCASRRSGNYGYTFGSGTRLTVV.

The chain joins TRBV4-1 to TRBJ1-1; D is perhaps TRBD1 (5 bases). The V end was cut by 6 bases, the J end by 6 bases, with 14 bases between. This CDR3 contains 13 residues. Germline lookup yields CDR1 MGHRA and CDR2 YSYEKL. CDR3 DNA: TGCGCCAGCAGTTTTGGGGGAGGCTCTGAAGCTTTCTTT. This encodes CASSFGGGSEAFF.

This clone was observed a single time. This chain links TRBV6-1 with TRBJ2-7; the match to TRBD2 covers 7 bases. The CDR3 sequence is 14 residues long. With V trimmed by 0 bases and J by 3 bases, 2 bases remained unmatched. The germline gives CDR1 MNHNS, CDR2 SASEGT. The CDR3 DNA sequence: TGTGCCAGCAGTGAAGCCCCGGGAGGCTACGAGCAGTACTTC. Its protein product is CASSEAPGGYEQYF.

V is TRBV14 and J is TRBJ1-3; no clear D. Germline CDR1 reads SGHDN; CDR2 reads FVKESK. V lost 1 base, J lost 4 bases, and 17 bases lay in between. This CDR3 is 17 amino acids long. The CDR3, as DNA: TGTGCCAGCAGCCAAGGCCCGGGAGTAGCTCTGGGAAACACCATATATTTT. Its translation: CASSQGPGVALGNTIYF.

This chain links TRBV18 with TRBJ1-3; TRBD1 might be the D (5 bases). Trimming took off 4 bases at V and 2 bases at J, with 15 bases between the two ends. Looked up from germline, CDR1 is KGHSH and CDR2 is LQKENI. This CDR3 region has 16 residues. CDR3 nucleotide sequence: TGTGCCAGCTCACGATCTTTACAACAGGCTGGAAACACCATATATTTT. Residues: CASSRSLQQAGNTIYF.

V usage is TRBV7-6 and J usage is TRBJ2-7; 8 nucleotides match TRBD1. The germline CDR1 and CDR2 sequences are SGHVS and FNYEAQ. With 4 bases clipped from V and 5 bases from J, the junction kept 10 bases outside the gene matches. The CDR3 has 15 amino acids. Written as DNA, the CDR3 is TGTGCCAGCAGCTCCACTGACAGGGGTCGCGACGAGCAGTACTTC. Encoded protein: CASSSTDRGRDEQYF.

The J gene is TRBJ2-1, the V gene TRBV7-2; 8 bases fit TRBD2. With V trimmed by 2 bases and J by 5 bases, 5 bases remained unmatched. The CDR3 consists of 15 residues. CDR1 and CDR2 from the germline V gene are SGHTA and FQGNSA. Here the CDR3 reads CASSLRGGTHNEQFF. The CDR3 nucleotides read TGTGCCAGCAGCTTACGGGGGGGTACGCACAATGAGCAGTTCTTC.

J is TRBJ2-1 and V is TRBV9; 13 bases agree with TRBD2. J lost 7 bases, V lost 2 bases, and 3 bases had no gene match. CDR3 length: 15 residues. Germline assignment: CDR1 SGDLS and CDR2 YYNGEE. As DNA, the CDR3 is TGTGCCAGCAGCGTGACTAGCGGGAGGAAGAATGAGCAGTTCTTC. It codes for CASSVTSGRKNEQFF.

CDR3 in amino acids: CASSVRATNEKLFF. In DNA, the CDR3 is TGTGCCAGTAGTGTCAGAGCAACTAATGAAAAACTGTTTTTT. The chain is built from TRBV19 and TRBJ1-4; the D is unclear. V lost 5 bases and J 0 bases, leaving 7 bases between the germline ends. CDR1 and CDR2 from the germline V gene are LNHDA and SQIVND (reference sequence). The CDR3 runs to 14 residues.

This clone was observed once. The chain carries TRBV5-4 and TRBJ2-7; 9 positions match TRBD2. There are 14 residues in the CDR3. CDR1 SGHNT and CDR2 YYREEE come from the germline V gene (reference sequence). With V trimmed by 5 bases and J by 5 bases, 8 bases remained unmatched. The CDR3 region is CASRWGLAGNEQYF. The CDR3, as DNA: TGTGCCAGCAGGTGGGGCCTAGCGGGAAACGAGCAGTACTTC.

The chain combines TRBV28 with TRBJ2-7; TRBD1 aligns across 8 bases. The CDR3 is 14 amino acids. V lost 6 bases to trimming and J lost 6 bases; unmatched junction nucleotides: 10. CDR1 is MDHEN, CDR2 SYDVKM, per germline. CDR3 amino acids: CASSPLGQGTEQYF. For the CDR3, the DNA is TGTGCCAGCAGCCCGCTCGGACAGGGCACCGAGCAGTACTTC.

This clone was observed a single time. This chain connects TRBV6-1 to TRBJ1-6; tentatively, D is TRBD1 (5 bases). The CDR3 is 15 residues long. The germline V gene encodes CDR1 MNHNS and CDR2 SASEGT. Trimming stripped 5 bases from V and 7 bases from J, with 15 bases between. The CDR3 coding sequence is TGTGCCAGCAGTCACGCAGGGTTTGGCAATTCACCCCTCCACTTT. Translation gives CASSHAGFGNSPLHF.

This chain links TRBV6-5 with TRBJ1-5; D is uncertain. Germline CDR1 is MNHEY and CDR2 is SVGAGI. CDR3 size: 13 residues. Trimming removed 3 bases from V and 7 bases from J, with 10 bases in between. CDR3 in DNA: TGTGCCAGCAGTTATTGGGTAGGCCAGCCCCAGCATTTT. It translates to CASSYWVGQPQHF.

CDR3 amino acids: CASSFVDSPLHF. The CDR3 DNA reads as TGTGCCAGTAGTTTTGTGGATTCACCCCTCCACTTT. The V and J genes are TRBV19 and TRBJ1-6; D gene uncertain. V lost 5 bases, J lost 8 bases, and 7 bases lay in between. The CDR3 is 12 residues long. CDR1 LNHDA and CDR2 SQIVND come from the germline V gene (reference sequence).

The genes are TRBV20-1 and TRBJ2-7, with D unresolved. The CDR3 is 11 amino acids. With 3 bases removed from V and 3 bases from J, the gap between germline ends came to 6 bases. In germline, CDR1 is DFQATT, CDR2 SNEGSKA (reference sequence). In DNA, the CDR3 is TGCAGTGCTAGTCTTTACTACGAGCAGTACTTC. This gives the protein CSASLYYEQYF.